The next 8 T cell receptor beta chains were all read from a single sample in a study of Ad26.COV2.S vaccination and SARS-CoV-2 variants (dated by TCRdb to the early 2020s). According to the study, the label for this sample's treatment or condition signals: around 19 received Ad26.COV2.S at low or high dose, single or two shots; a few received placebo; per-sample allocation not given. For vaccine and placebo recipients, the sequenced repertoires came from samples collected on day 63 after the first injection. The receptor library was made with the immunoSEQ multiplex PCR assay. In TCRdb, the immuneACCESS table is reduced to in-frame sequences with V and J assigned. These tables do not hold every clone; where another copy was compared, an unresolved V gene accounts for under half, and the others remain unexplained. This sample holds approximately 340,000 clones; approximately 85% were observed only once. Less than 4% of the sample goes to the ten largest clones.

Material: peripheral blood, obtained in a trial of Ad26.COV2.S vaccine versus placebo. The receptors were gathered from a person aged 18-65 years who received the Ad26.COV2.S COVID-19 vaccine or a placebo.

The chain links TRBV7-9 to TRBJ2-1; 12 nucleotides line up with TRBD2. J was trimmed by 8 bases and V by 5 bases; bases with no gene match: 13. CDR3 length: 17 amino acids. CDR1 is SEHNR and CDR2 is FQNEAQ in the germline V gene (reference sequence). The DNA of the CDR3 is TGTGCCAGCAGCCCAAGGTGGCTAGCGGGGGGGGCCCATGAGCAGTTCTTC. It is translated as CASSPRWLAGGAHEQFF.

The chain combines TRBV5-1 with TRBJ1-2; a possible D gene is TRBD1 (6 bases). The V gene lost 0 bases and the J gene lost 3 bases, with 9 bases spanning the gap. Germline V gene data show CDR1 as SGHRS and CDR2 as YFSETQ. This CDR3 has 14 residues. The DNA for the CDR3 is TGCGCCAGCAGCTTGGACAGGGAGGACTATGGCTACACCTTC. It is translated as CASSLDREDYGYTF.

This clone was seen just once. The chain is built from TRBV7-6 and TRBJ2-5; no firm D call. Germline CDR1 is SGHVS and CDR2 is FNYEAQ. Trimming shortened V by 6 bases and J by 4 bases, and 9 bases separated the two germline ends. The CDR3 runs 12 residues. The CDR3 DNA sequence: TGTGCCAGCAGTTACGACGGAGAGACCCAGTACTTC. It is translated as CASSYDGETQYF.

This clone has more than one count but fewer than ten. The J gene is TRBJ1-1, the V gene TRBV14, with 8 bases lining up with TRBD1. CDR1 and CDR2 (germline): SGHDN, FVKESK. V gave up 5 bases and J gave up 1 base; unmatched junction bases: 6. CDR3 length: 15 amino acids. The CDR3 sequence: CASSKTGVENTEAFF. The CDR3, as DNA: TGTGCCAGCAGCAAGACAGGGGTAGAGAACACTGAAGCTTTCTTT.

The V call is TRBV19, the J call TRBJ2-5; D is perhaps TRBD2 (6 bases). In germline, CDR1 is LNHDA, CDR2 SQIVND (reference sequence). The CDR3 is made up of 14 amino acids. Trimming left V 7 bases short and J 6 bases short, with 18 bases between. The CDR3 loop is CASKTTEGSQTQYF. CDR3 sequence (DNA): TGTGCCAGTAAAACCACGGAGGGCTCGCAGACCCAGTACTTC.

J is TRBJ1-5 and V is TRBV15, with TRBD1 as a possible D gene (5 bases). The ends were cut back, 0 bases at V and 0 bases at J, with 6 bases in the middle. CDR1 is LNHNV and CDR2 is YYDKDF in the germline V gene (reference sequence). This CDR3 is built from 15 residues. DNA for the CDR3: TGTGCCACCAGCAGAGACGGGACTAGCAATCAGCCCCAGCATTTT. Encoded protein: CATSRDGTSNQPQHF. Complete variable domain (other parts from reference TRBV15 and TRBJ1-5): DAMVIQNPRYQVTQFGKPVTLSCSQTLNHNVMYWYQQKSSQAPKLLFHYYDKDFNNEADTPDNFQSRRPNTSFCFLDIRSPGLGDTAMYLCATSRDGTSNQPQHFGDGTRLSIL.

V and J are TRBV28 and TRBJ2-5, with D perhaps matching TRBD1 (5 bases). The CDR3 sequence is 14 residues long. V lost 10 bases to trimming and J lost 5 bases, with 20 bases between them. Germline assignment: CDR1 MDHEN and CDR2 SYDVKM. The DNA of the CDR3 is TGTGCCACTAGGTCAGGGCAGTCTCGGGAGACCCAGTACTTC. It is translated as CATRSGQSRETQYF.

The rearrangement links TRBV7-2 to TRBJ1-3, with D possibly being TRBD1 (6 bases). The CDR3 has 16 residues. CDR1 and CDR2 (germline): SGHTA, FQGNSA. Deletions cut 1 base from V and 2 bases from J, with 12 bases between. The CDR3 DNA sequence: TGTGCCAGCAGCTTAGTGTGGGGGCAGGCTGGAAACACCATATATTTT. Its translation: CASSLVWGQAGNTIYF.